This T cell receptor beta chain derives from a study of radiotherapy plus CTLA-4 blockade in lung cancer. The data were produced by immunoSEQ multiplex PCR, yet TCRdb's version contains in-frame clones alone and is incomplete. The sample shows roughly 70,000 clones, around 87% of them seen only once. Concerning this clone: No antigen is known for it.

General observations from the study: Reports identified early blood T cell clone dynamics, with interferon-beta, as the best response predictor. TCR clones from tumors expanded in blood after radiotherapy plus ipilimumab.

V was pared by 8 bases and J by 1 base, with 22 bases between. Per germline, CDR1 SNHLY and CDR2 FYNNEI. This CDR3 is 17 amino acids long. Enrolled patients, whose metastatic non-small-cell lung cancer was chemo-refractory, received focal radiation plus CTLA-4 blockade with ipilimumab. This sequence originates from a human donor with non-small cell lung cancer that progressed on radiotherapy plus ipilimumab. The chain combines TRBV2 with TRBJ2-3; D is perhaps TRBD1 (5 bases). Sequences were derived from peripheral blood, sampled from a patient treated with radiotherapy plus ipilimumab. CDR3 sequence reads: CASPPPEPGWGTDTQYF. CDR3 DNA sequence: TGTGCCAGCCCTCCTCCCGAGCCAGGGTGGGGCACAGATACGCAGTATTTT.